The 14 T cell receptor beta chains below all came from one sample that was sequenced in a study of identical twins (dated by TCRdb to between 2015 and 2016). The library was built by means of 5' RACE. Sequencing used an Illumina HiSeq 2000. In-frame beta chains were kept once TCRdb had trimmed the public reads at Q25 with fastp and called clones with MiXCR. Rows merge per CDR3 protein into single entries with the most common DNA and genes. The sample table contains roughly 690,000 distinct CDR3 sequences; only one count was recorded for 5.5% to 6.5% of them. The top ten clonotypes cover around 2% of the sample. What was sequenced was naive T cells sorted from blood. The sample's cell subset or site, from its label and the paper: cells isolated with a human naive T-cell isolation kit. The receptors were gathered from a man younger than 35 in good health.

This clonotype occurred many times. The chain carries TRBV12-3 or TRBV12-4 and TRBJ2-3; D might be TRBD2 (6 bases). CDR3 length: 11 residues. V lost 7 bases and J 9 bases, leaving 11 bases between the germline ends. CDR3 nucleotides: TGTGCCAGCACCCTAGCGCTCACGCAGTATTTT. Translation: CASTLALTQYF.

V and J are TRBV25-1 and TRBJ2-2; a possible D gene is TRBD1 (6 bases). The CDR3 has 15 amino acids. V was cut by 6 bases and J by 1 base, with 12 bases left in between. CDR1 is MGHDK and CDR2 is SYGVNS in the germline V gene. CDR3 sequence reads: CASRGAQRNTGELFF. The CDR3 nucleotides are TGTGCCAGCAGGGGGGCCCAACGGAACACCGGGGAGCTGTTTTTT.

CDR3 in amino acids: CASSLLKGEAFF. In DNA form, the CDR3 reads TGTGCCAGCAGTTTATTAAAGGGGGAAGCTTTCTTT. This sequence joins TRBV27 and TRBJ1-1, with D tentatively TRBD1 (5 bases). V gave up 1 base and J gave up 8 bases, with 8 bases separating them. CDR1 and CDR2 (germline): MNHEY, SMNVEV (reference sequence). The CDR3 runs 12 residues.

Of note for this clonotype: This could be a read error, since a much larger clone is one nucleotide away. The chain carries TRBV30 and TRBJ2-1; D uncertain. The germline CDR1 and CDR2 sequences are GTSNPN and SVGIG (reference sequence). V shed 0 bases and J shed 6 bases, with 12 bases lying between them. The CDR3 covers 14 residues. The CDR3 loop is CAWSVLASGNEQFF. CDR3 bases: TGTGCCTGGAGTGTACTTGCGAGTGGCAATGAGCAGTTCTTC.

This clonotype has more than one count but fewer than ten. This chain connects TRBV29-1 to TRBJ2-7; TRBD1 is a possible D gene (5 bases). CDR3 length: 15 amino acids. Trimming left V 2 bases short and J 0 bases short, with 14 bases between. The V gene's germline CDR1 is SQVTM and CDR2 ANQGSEA. DNA for the CDR3: TGCAGCGTTGAAACTCCCAGGGCCAGCTCCTACGAGCAGTACTTC. This codes for CSVETPRASSYEQYF.

The chain couples TRBV7-6 to TRBJ2-3, with 7 bases aligning to TRBD1. The CDR3 length is 15 residues. Germline CDR1 reads SGHVS; CDR2 reads FNYEAQ. The ends lost 2 bases at V and 4 bases at J; junction bases unmatched: 6. CDR3 nucleotide sequence: TGTGCCAGCAGCTTAAATTCCAGGGGGTCAGATACGCAGTATTTT. It encodes CASSLNSRGSDTQYF.

This clonotype was observed at least ten times. This sequence joins TRBV11-2 and TRBJ2-5, with TRBD2 identical over 12 bases. J lost 5 bases, V lost 4 bases, and 11 bases had no gene match. This CDR3 has 17 residues. Germline lookup yields CDR1 SGHAT and CDR2 FQNNGV. The CDR3: CASSSALAGGRQETQYF. CDR3 nucleotides: TGTGCCAGCAGCTCGGCACTAGCGGGAGGTCGACAGGAGACCCAGTACTTC.

J is TRBJ2-5 and V is TRBV6-5; 7 positions agree with TRBD1. V gave up 2 bases and J gave up 2 bases; unmatched junction bases: 2. This CDR3 comprises 14 residues. CDR1 and CDR2 (germline): MNHEY, SVGAGI. CDR3 bases: TGTGCCAGCAGTTACGGGACAGCACAAGAGACCCAGTACTTC. This translates into CASSYGTAQETQYF.

The V call is TRBV7-2, the J call TRBJ2-7; the match to TRBD2 covers 8 bases. This CDR3 is built from 15 residues. Germline CDR1 reads SGHTA; CDR2 reads FQGNSA. The V segment lost 3 bases and the J segment 2 bases; nucleotides outside the gene matches: 6. The CDR3 is CASSFLSGSPYEQYV. Here the CDR3 DNA reads TGTGCCAGCAGCTTTCTAAGCGGGAGCCCCTACGAGCAGTACGTC.

This sequence joins TRBV5-1 and TRBJ2-1; TRBD1 matches at 7 bases. The CDR3 totals 15 residues. Germline V lookup: CDR1 SGHRS, CDR2 YFSETQ. V shed 4 bases, J shed 6 bases, and the junction held 10 bases outside the gene matches. CDR3: CASSHAQGRVNEQFF. The CDR3 bases are TGCGCCAGCAGCCATGCACAGGGGAGAGTCAATGAGCAGTTCTTC.

This clonotype was counted ten times or more. This chain links TRBV7-9 with TRBJ1-2; 8 bases align to TRBD1. Germline lookup yields CDR1 SEHNR and CDR2 FQNEAQ (reference sequence). This CDR3 is built from 12 residues. V lost 8 bases, J lost 7 bases, and 6 bases stayed unmatched. The CDR3 reads CASLETGAGYTF. The CDR3 nucleotides are TGTGCCAGCTTGGAGACAGGGGCTGGCTACACCTTC. Complete variable domain (other parts from reference TRBV7-9 and TRBJ1-2): DTGVSQNPRHKITKRGQNVTFRCDPISEHNRLYWYRQTLGQGPEFLTYFQNEAQLEKSRLLSDRFSAERPKGSFSTLEIQRTEQGDSAMYLCASLETGAGYTFGSGTRLTVV.

This clonotype has a handful of counts. This sequence joins TRBV5-1 and TRBJ2-1; D gene ambiguous. Trimming removed 7 bases at V and 0 bases at J, with 11 bases between. The CDR3 has 14 amino acids. The germline V gene has CDR1 SGHRS and CDR2 YFSETQ. The CDR3: CASAGPPSYNEQFF. DNA for the CDR3: TGCGCCAGCGCCGGCCCCCCCTCCTACAATGAGCAGTTCTTC.

This chain joins TRBV20-1 and TRBJ1-1, with TRBD1 matching over 7 bases. This CDR3 has 12 amino acids. Trimming removed 8 bases from V and 0 bases from J; junction bases left unmatched: 3. Germline assignment: CDR1 DFQATT and CDR2 SNEGSKA (reference sequence). CDR3 DNA: TGCAGTAACACAGGGGTGAACACTGAAGCTTTCTTT. This codes for CSNTGVNTEAFF.

There are many counts of this clonotype. The chain couples TRBV29-1 to TRBJ2-5, with D possibly being TRBD2 (6 bases). CDR3 size: 13 residues. Looked up from germline, CDR1 is SQVTM and CDR2 is ANQGSEA. V was cut by 7 bases and J by 2 bases, with 14 bases left in between. CDR3 sequence reads: CSESGLTQETQYF. In nucleotides, the CDR3 is TGCAGCGAGAGCGGGCTCACGCAAGAGACCCAGTACTTC. The full variable domain, in which reference TRBV29-1 and TRBJ2-5 provide the parts outside the CDR3, is SAVISQKPSRDICQRGTSLTIQCQVDSQVTMMFWYRQQPGQSLTLIATANQGSEATYESGFVIDKFPISRPNLTFSTLTVSNMSPEDSSIYLCSESGLTQETQYFGPGTRLLVL.